This TCR beta chain was captured by sequencing in a study of blood T cells in healthy people across ages. Combining a sample-barcoded 5' primer with a J-beta primer mix, a second PCR ran for about 7 to 11 cycles. At least 2.5 million CDR3-containing paired-end reads were obtained per sample. One entry per CDR3 protein results from TCRdb running MiXCR on the 5' RACE reads. The table lists 1.5 million to 2 million distinct CDR3 sequences, 30% to 40% of them singletons. Of note for this clonotype: The germline gene is not matched at one end of the junction; a read error may be the cause.

Germline lookup yields CDR1 PRHDT and CDR2 FYEKMQ (reference sequence). The CDR3 spans 16 residues. This receptor was taken from a human donor in good health. V usage is TRBV13 and J usage is TRBJ2-3; weak D call: TRBD1 (6 bases). Sequenced: blood. The CDR3 region is CASSNRQVPSTDTRYF. The DNA of the CDR3 is TGTGCCAGCAGCAATAGACAGGTACCCAGCACAGATACGCGGTATTTT. The complete variable domain, with remaining parts taken from reference TRBV13 and TRBJ2-3, reads AAGVIQSPRHLIKEKRETATLKCYPIPRHDTVYWYQQGPGQDPQFLISFYEKMQSDKGSIPDRFSAQQFSDYHSELNMSSLELGDSALYFCASSNRQVPSTDTRYFGPGTRLTVL.